This TCR beta chain is from a study of beta chain features in type 1 diabetes. General study findings and limits: Significant though moderate, a shortening of TCRB CDR3s appeared in all four CD4+ subsets of Type 1 diabetes patients.

In its sample, this clone was seen many times. The antigen is undetermined. Isolated RNA was reverse transcribed in full, so expressed TCRB transcripts were sequenced. Data came from immunoSEQ multiplex PCR; TCRdb stores just in-frame clones and leaves some out. The table lists about 160,000 clones, roughly 7.1% of them singletons, with more than 0.75% in the top ten. Germline CDR1 and CDR2: SGHVS and FQNEAQ. The CDR3 covers 15 residues. The junction had 1 base not matched to a gene; V was cut back by 0 bases and J by 2 bases. The V and J genes are TRBV7-8 and TRBJ1-1, with 9 bases that match TRBD1. The receptor comes from a woman between 40 and 50 years old with type 1 diabetes. Sample: central memory CD4+ T cells from blood. The CDR3 bases are TGTGCCAGCAGCTTAGCGGACAGGGGTAACACTGAAGCTTTCTTT. It codes for CASSLADRGNTEAFF.